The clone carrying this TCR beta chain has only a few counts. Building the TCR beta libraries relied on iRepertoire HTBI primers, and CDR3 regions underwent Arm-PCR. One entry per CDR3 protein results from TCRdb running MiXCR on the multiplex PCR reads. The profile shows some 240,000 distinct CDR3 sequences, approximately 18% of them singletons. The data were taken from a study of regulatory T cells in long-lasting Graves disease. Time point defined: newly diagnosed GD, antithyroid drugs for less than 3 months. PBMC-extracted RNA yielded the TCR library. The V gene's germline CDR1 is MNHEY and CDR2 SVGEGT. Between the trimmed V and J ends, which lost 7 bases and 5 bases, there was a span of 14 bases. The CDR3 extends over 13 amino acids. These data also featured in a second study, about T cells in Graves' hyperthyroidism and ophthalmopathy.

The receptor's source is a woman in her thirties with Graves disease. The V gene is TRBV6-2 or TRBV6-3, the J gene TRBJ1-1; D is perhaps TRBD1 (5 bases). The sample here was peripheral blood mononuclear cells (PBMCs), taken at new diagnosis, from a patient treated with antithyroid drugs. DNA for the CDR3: TGTGCCAGCATTTGGGGGGGTACGACTGAAGCTTTCTTT. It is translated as CASIWGGTTEAFF.